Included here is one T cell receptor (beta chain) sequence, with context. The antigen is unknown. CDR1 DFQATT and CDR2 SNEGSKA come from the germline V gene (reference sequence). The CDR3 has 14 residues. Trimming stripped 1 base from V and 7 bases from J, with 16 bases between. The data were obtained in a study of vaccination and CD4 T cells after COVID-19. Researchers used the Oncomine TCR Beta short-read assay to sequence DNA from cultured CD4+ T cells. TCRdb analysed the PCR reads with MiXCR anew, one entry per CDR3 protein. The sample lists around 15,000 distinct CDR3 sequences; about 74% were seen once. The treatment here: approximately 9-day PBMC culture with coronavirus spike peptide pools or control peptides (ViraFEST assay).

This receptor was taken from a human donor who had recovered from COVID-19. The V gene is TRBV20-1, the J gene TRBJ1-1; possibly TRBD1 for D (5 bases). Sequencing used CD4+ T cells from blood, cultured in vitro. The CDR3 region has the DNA TGCAGTGCTAGAGCTACACGAGGGGATTTTGAAGCTTTCTTT. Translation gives CSARATRGDFEAFF.